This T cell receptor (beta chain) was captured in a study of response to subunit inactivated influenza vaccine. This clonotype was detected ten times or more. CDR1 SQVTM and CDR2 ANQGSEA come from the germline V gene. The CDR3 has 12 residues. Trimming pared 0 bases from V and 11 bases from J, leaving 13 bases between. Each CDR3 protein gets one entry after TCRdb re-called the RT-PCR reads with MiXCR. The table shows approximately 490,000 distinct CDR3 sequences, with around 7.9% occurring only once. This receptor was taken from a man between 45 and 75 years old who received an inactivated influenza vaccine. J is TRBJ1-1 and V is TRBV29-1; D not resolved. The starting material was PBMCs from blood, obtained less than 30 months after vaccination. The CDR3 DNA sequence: TGCAGCGTTGAAGAGTCCCCTCACGAGGCTTTCTTT. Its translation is CSVEESPHEAFF.